The clone carrying this T cell receptor beta chain appeared a few times. No antigen is known for it. The library targeted TCRbeta and was prepared with unique molecular identifiers. TCRdb fed the PCR reads into MiXCR, producing one record per CDR3 protein. Here the sample spans tens of thousands of distinct CDR3 sequences, less than 20% being singletons. This sample was included in a study of T-cell reconstitution after alpha-beta-depleted transplantation in children. With 4 bases removed from V and 5 bases from J, the gap between germline ends came to 12 bases. CDR1 DFQATT and CDR2 SNEGSKA come from the germline V gene (reference sequence). The CDR3 extends over 12 amino acids. Whole-study findings and limits: Newly generated T cells supplied most T-cell counts and diversity one year post-transplant. Several hundred expanded graft clones reportedly supplied alpha-beta T cells about two months after transplant. Surviving recipient T cells and thymic progenitors underlay high day-60 TCRbeta diversity in some patients.

The source of this sequence is a male patient aged 2-15 years who had a stem cell transplant for acute lymphoblastic leukemia, so the T cells may come from the graft donor. The material sequenced was PBMCs, mostly from graft donor cells, taken 360 days after TCRalphabeta/CD19-depleted stem cell transplant. The V gene is TRBV20-1, the J gene TRBJ2-7; D is uncertain. In DNA form, the CDR3 reads TGCAGTGCTACCTCGACCCCGAACGAGCAGTACTTC. Its protein product is CSATSTPNEQYF.